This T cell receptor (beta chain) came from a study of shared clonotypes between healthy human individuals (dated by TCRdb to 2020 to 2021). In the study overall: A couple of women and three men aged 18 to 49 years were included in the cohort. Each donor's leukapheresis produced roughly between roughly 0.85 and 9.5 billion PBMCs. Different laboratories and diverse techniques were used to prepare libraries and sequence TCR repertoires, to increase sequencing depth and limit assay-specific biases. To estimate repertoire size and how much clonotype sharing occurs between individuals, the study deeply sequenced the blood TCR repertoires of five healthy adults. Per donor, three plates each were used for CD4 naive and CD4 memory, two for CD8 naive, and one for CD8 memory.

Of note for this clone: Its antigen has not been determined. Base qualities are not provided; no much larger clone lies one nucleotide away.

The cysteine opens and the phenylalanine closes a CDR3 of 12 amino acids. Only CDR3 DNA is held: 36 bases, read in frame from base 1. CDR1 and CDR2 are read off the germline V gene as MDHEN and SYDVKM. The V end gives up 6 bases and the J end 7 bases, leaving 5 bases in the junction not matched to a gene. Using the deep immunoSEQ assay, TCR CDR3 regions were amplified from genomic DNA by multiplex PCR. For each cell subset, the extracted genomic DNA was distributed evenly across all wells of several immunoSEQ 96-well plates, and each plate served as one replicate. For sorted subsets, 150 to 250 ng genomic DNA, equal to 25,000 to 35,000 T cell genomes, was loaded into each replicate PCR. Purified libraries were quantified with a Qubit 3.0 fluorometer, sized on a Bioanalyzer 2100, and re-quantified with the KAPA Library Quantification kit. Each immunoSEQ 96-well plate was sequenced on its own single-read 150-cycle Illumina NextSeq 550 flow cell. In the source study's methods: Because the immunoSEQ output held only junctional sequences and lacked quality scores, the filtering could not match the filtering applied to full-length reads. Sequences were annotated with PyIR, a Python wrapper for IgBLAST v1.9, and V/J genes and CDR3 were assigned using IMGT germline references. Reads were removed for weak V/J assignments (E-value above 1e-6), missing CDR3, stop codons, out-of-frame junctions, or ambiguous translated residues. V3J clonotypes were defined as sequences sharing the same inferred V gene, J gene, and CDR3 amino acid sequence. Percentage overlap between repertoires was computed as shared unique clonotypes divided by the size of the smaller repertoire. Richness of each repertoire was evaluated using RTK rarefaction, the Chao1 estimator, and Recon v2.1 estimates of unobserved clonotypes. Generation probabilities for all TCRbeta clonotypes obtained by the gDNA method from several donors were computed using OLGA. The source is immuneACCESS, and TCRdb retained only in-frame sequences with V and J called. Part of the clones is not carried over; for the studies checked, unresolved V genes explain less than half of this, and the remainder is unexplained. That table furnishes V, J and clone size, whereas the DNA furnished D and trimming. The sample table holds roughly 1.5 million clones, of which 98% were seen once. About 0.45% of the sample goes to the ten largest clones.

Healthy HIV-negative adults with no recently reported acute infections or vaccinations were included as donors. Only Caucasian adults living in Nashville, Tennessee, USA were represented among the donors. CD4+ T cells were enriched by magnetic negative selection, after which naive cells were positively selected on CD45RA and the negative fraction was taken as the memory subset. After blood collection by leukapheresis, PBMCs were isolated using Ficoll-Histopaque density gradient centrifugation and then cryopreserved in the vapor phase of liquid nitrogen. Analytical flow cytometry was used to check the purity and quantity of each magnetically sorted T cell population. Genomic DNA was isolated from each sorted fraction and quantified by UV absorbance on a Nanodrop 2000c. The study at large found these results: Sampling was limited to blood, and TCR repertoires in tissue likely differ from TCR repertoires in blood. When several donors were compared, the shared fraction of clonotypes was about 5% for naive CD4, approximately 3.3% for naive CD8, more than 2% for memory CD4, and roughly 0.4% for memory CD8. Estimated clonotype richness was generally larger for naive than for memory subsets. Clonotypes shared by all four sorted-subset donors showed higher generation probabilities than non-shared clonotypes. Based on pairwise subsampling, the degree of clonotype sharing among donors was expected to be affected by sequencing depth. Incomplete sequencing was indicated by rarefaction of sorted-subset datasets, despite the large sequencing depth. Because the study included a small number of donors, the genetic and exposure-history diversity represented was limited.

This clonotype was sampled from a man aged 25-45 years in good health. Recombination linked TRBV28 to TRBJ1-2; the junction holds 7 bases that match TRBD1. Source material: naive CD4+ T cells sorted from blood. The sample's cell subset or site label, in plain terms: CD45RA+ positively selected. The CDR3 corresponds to CASSPTGLGYTF. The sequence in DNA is TGTGCCAGCAGCCCGACAGGGCTTGGCTACACCTTC.